This record looks at one T cell receptor beta chain sequence and its context. The antigen is not known. The data stem from a study of CD8+CD57+ T cells in acquired aplastic anemia. Study details: Isolated CD4+ and CD8+ cells, once sorted, yielded DNA averaging about 3 ug.

Profiles of TCR beta VDJ and CDR3 were generated from a genomic DNA template. A single record per CDR3 protein comes from TCRdb applying MiXCR to the reads. The sample has 150,000 to 200,000 distinct CDR3 sequences, around 50% seen once. CDR3 length equals 15 residues. With V trimmed by 6 bases and J by 7 bases, 6 bases remained unmatched. Per germline, CDR1 MDHEN and CDR2 SYDVKM. Study-level results: Statistical testing detected no significant gap in CD8+ Simpson's diversity between patients and controls.

All sequencing subjects had displayed CD8+CD57+ cell expansion on flow cytometry. The patients all had a severe acquired aplastic anemia diagnosis. Specimen: sorted CD4+, CD8+, or CD8+CD57+ T cells (not recorded which) from PBMCs. The TCR originated in a human donor with aplastic anemia. V and J are TRBV28 and TRBJ2-5; 15 bases are shared with TRBD2. CDR3 sequence reads: CASRRTSGGAGTQYF. CDR3 sequence (DNA): TGTGCCAGCAGACGGACTAGCGGGGGGGCCGGGACCCAGTACTTC.